This T cell receptor (beta chain) is drawn from a study of T-cell reconstitution after alpha-beta-depleted transplantation in children. Whole-study results and caveats: From surviving recipient T cells and thymic progenitors came the high day-60 TCRbeta diversity observed in some patients. There were reportedly several hundred expanded graft clones from which alpha-beta T cells came about two months after transplant. At one year after transplant, newly produced T cells mostly accounted for T-cell counts and diversity.

V dropped 2 bases and J dropped 0 bases, with 14 bases sitting between them. Germline CDR1 DFQATT, CDR2 SNEGSKA (reference sequence). CDR3 length: 17 amino acids. This clonotype was observed at least ten times. Its antigen is not known. Unique molecular identifiers featured in how the TCRbeta library was prepared. TCRdb itself ran the PCR reads through MiXCR, one entry per CDR3 protein. Counted here are tens of thousands of distinct CDR3 sequences, 4.9% occurring once; the ten biggest clones make up under 20%. This clonotype originated in a boy in the first two years of life who had a stem cell transplant for acute myeloid leukemia, so the T cells may come from the graft donor. The source was PBMCs, mostly from graft donor cells, collected 180 days after TCRalphabeta/CD19-depleted stem cell transplant. The rearrangement links TRBV20-1 to TRBJ1-6; no clear D gene. Here the CDR3 reads CSARNTGFSSYNSPLHF. As DNA, the CDR3 is TGCAGTGCTAGAAATACCGGATTCAGCTCCTATAATTCACCCCTCCACTTT.